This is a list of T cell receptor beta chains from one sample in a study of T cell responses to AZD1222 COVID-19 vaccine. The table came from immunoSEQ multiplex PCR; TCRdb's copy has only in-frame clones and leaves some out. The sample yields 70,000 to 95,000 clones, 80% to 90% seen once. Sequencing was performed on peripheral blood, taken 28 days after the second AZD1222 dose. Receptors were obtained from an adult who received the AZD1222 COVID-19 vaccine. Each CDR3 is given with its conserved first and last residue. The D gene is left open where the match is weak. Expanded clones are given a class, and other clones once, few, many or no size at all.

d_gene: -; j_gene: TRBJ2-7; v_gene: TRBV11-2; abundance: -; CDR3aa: CASSSPRGSREQYF; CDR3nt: TGTGCCAGCAGCTCCCCCCGAGGTTCTCGCGAGCAGTACTTC
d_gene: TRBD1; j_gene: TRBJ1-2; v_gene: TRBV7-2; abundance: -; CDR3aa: CASTGTGVGYTF; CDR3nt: TGTGCCAGCACCGGGACAGGGGTCGGCTACACCTTC
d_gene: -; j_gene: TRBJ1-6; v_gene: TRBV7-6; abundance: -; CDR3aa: CASSSLSGERSPLHF; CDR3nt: TGTGCCAGCAGCTCACTGTCGGGGGAGCGGTCACCCCTCCACTTT
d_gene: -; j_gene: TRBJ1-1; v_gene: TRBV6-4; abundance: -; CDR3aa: CASSDSGGQAFF; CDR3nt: TGTGCCAGCAGTGACTCCGGGGGGCAGGCTTTCTTT
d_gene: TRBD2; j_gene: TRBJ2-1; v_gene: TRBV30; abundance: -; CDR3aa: CAWSLVAGDYGEQFF; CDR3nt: TGTGCCTGGAGTTTGGTAGCGGGGGACTACGGTGAGCAGTTCTTC
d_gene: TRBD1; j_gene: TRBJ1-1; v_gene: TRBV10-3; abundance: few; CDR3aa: CAISDDRVGRTEAFF; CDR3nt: TGTGCCATCAGTGACGACAGGGTTGGCAGAACTGAAGCTTTCTTT
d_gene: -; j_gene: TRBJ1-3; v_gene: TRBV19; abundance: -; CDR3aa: CASRTGDSGNTIYF; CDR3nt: TGTGCCAGTAGGACGGGTGACTCTGGAAACACCATATATTTT
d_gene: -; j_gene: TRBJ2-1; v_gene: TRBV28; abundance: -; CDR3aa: CASSLWGGLRYNEQFF; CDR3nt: TGTGCCAGCAGTTTATGGGGCGGACTACGCTACAATGAGCAGTTCTTC
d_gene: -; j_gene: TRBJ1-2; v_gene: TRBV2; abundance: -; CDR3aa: CASSLRVEGEYGYTF; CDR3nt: TGTGCCAGCTCACTAAGGGTTGAAGGGGAATATGGCTACACCTTC
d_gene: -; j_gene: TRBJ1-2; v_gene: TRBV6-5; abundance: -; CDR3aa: CASSPRNFYGYTF; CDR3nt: TGTGCCAGCAGTCCACGAAATTTCTATGGCTACACCTTC
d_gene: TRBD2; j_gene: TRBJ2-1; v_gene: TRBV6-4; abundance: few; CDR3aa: CASSKETSGNEQFF; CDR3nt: TGTGCCAGCAGTAAAGAGACTAGCGGGAATGAGCAGTTCTTC
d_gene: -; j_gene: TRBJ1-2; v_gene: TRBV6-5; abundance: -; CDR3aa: CASRSIGDYTF; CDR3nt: TGTGCCAGCAGATCAATCGGGGACTACACCTTC
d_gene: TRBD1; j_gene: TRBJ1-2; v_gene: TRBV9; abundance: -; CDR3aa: CASSSSRRDSSFGYTF; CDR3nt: TGTGCCAGCAGCTCCTCTCGACGGGACAGTTCCTTTGGCTACACCTTC
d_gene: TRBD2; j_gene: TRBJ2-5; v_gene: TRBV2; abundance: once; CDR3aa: CASLRAPTSAASRKETQYF; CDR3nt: TGTGCCAGCCTCCGGGCCCCGACTAGCGCGGCCTCGAGGAAGGAGACCCAGTACTTC
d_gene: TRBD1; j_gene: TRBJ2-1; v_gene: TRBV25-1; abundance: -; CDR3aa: CASYYPTGGHSYNEQFF; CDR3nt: TGTGCCAGCTATTACCCTACAGGGGGCCACTCCTACAATGAGCAGTTCTTC
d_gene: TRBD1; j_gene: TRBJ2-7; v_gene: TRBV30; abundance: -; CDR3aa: CAWATGTGAIDEQYF; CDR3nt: TGTGCCTGGGCCACCGGGACAGGGGCGATCGACGAGCAGTACTTC
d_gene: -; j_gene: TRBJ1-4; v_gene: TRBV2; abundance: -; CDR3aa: CASSDRAGLNEKLFF; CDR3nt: TGTGCCAGCAGTGATCGGGCAGGGTTGAACGAAAAACTGTTTTTT
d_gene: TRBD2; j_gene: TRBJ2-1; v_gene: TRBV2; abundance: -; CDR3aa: CASSAGDYPPDEQFF; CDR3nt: TGTGCCAGCAGTGCCGGGGACTACCCCCCGGATGAGCAGTTCTTC
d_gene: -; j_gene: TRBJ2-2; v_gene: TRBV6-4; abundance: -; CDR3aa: CASSHGSTGELFF; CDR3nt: TGTGCCAGCAGCCATGGGAGCACCGGGGAGCTGTTTTTT
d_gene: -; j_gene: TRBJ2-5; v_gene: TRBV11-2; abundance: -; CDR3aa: CASSLGGYETQYF; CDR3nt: TGTGCCAGCAGCTTAGGGGGATACGAGACCCAGTACTTC
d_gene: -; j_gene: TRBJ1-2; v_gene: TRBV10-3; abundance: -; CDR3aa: CAISETSGRRNYGYTF; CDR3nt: TGTGCCATCAGCGAAACCTCGGGACGGAGAAATTATGGCTACACCTTC
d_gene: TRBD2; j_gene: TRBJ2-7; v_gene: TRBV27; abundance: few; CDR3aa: CASSLSIAGAYEQYF; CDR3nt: TGTGCCAGCAGTTTATCCATAGCGGGAGCCTACGAGCAGTACTTC
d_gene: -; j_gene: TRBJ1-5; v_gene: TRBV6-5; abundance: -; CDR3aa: CASGRGSNQPQHF; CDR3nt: TGTGCCAGTGGCAGGGGTAGCAATCAGCCCCAGCATTTT
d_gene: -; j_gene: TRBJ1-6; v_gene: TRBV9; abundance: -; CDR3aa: CASSVLPDSERSPLHF; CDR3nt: TGTGCCAGCAGCGTTCTACCGGACAGTGAGAGATCACCCCTCCACTTT
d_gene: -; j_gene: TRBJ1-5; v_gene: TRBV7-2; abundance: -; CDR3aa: CASSLVLDLNQPQHF; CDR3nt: TGTGCCAGCAGCTTAGTGCTCGATCTCAATCAGCCCCAGCATTTT
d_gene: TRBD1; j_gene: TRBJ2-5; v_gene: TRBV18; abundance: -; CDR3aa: CASSSQGARDETQYF; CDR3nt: TGTGCCAGCTCGTCCCAGGGGGCGCGGGATGAGACCCAGTACTTC
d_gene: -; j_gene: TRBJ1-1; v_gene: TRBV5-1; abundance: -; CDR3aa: CASSFRFLSDTEAFF; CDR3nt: TGCGCCAGCAGCTTTCGGTTTTTATCGGACACTGAAGCTTTCTTT
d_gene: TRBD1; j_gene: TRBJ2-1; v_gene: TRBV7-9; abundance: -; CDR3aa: CASSSRSTGDHNEQFF; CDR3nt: TGTGCCAGCAGCTCCCGTTCGACAGGGGATCACAATGAGCAGTTCTTC
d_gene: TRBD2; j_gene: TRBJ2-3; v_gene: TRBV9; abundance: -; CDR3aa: CASSVDPGGSTDTQYF; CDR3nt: TGTGCCAGCAGCGTAGACCCCGGGGGGTCCACAGATACGCAGTATTTT
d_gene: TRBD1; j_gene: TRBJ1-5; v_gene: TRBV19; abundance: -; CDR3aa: CASSTGRTGNSNQPQHF; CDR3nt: TGTGCCAGTAGTACCGGAAGGACAGGGAACAGCAATCAGCCCCAGCATTTT
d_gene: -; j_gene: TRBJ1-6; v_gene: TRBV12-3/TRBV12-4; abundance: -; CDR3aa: CASSPHGEAILHF; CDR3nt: TGTGCCAGCAGTCCCCATGGGGAGGCGATCCTCCACTTT
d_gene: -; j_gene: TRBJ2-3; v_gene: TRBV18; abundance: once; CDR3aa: CASSQARGWTDTQYF; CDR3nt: TGTGCCAGCTCCCAAGCCCGGGGGTGGACAGATACGCAGTATTTT
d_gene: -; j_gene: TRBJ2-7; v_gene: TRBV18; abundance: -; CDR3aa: CASSTGGQASYEQYF; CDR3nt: TGTGCCAGCTCAACAGGAGGACAAGCCTCCTACGAGCAGTACTTC
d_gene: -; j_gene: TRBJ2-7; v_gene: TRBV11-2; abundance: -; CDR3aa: CASSPRPYEQYF; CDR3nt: TGTGCCAGCAGCCCGCGACCCTACGAGCAGTACTTC
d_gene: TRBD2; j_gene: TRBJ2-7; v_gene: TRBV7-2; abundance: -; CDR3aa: CASSLASGAGGPPREQYF; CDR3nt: TGTGCCAGCAGCTTAGCGAGTGGAGCGGGGGGGCCCCCGCGGGAGCAGTACTTC